This T cell receptor (beta chain) was sequenced during a study of blood T cell repertoires in COVID-19 (dated by TCRdb to the early 2020s). Turning to the overall study: The collaborator samples originated in the United States, Italy and Spain and spanned the acute and convalescent phases of COVID-19. The prospective study material was composed of cDNA or gDNA derived from T cells, B-cell-depleted T cells, or PBMCs. The dataset comprised deeply sampled blood TCRbeta repertoires from subjects exposed to, actively infected with, or recovered from COVID-19. The repertoires were released in a freely available public database meant as a resource for research on the immune response to SARS-CoV-2. Samples were obtained from the ongoing ImmuneRACE study (first 160 participants) and from some 1,200 subjects provided by 6 global collaborators. A de-identified subject ID, COVID-19 status, age in years and sex were almost always included in the sample metadata. Where available, HLA class I and class II types were taken from metadata supplied by the sample provider and were not determined by assay-based typing. General study outcomes and caveats: Clinical and demographic metadata were provided uncurated, with the amount varying by source and participant.

From the germline V gene, CDR1 is SNHLY and CDR2 is FYNNEI. V is pared back by 2 bases and J by 0 bases, with 13 bases lying between the germline termini. The CDR3 spans 16 residues, from the cysteine through the phenylalanine. Only the CDR3 portion is preserved as DNA: 48 bases, with reading frame beginning at the first base. About this clone: This receptor's antigen is unknown. No base quality information exists; no much larger clone differs at one position.

TCRbeta CDR3 regions were amplified from genomic DNA using the immunoSEQ Assay, a bias-controlled multiplex PCR. The study's processing was this. Within the assay, amplification of reference gene primers was used to estimate how many nucleated cells each sample contained. To quantify the absolute abundance of each unique TCRbeta CDR3 rearrangement, sequence reads were collapsed and filtered. Productive Simpson clonality was computed per sample as the square root of Simpson's diversity index over productive rearrangements. TCRdb took this table from immuneACCESS and kept in-frame rearrangements with V and J called. Such tables lack part of the clones; where checked against another copy, unresolved V genes explain under half of the gap, and the rest is unexplained. V and J calls and clone size are those listed in that table; D and trimming were worked out from the DNA. This sample lists 200,000 or so clones; about 88% were detected once. Of the sample, roughly 2.2% is held by the ten largest clones.

The collaborating institutions used their own protocols to collect whole blood in K2EDTA tubes. For TCRbeta analysis, collaborators shipped samples in one of three forms: frozen whole blood, isolated PBMCs, or DNA extracted from either of those sample types. Recombination linked TRBV2 to TRBJ2-5; TRBD2 is possibly the D segment (5 matching bases). The TCR originated in a man between 65 and 85 years old with active or convalescent COVID-19. What was sequenced was peripheral blood. At the DNA level, the sequence is TGTGCCAGCAGTGAAAACTCGGCGGGTTACCAAGAGACCCAGTACTTC. Translation gives CASSENSAGYQETQYF.